This T cell receptor beta chain was identified in a study of human T cells and chemical hapten exposure. Findings of the study overall: Patch test score showed a positive correlation with PT1 expanded TCR counts.

The trim removed 4 bases at V and 3 bases at J, leaving 4 bases unmatched. The CDR3 is 14 residues long. Germline-derived CDR1 and CDR2 are MNHEY and SVGEGT. This clonotype was recorded a few times. The antigen is not known. Each cDNA molecule in the library carried unique molecular identifiers. TCRdb re-derived calls from the RACE reads in MiXCR, one entry per CDR3 protein. Here the sample spans about 260,000 distinct CDR3 sequences, approximately 8.6% being singletons. Time point defined: pre-sensitization, week 0. Regarding treatment: therapeutic diphenylcyclopropenone sensitization with weekly scalp DPC. Alopecia patients, 18 to 70 years old and DPC-suitable, served as donors.

This sequence was found in a woman between 35 and 50 years old with alopecia areata. Some clones in this sample may be carry-over from other donors' samples. The sample was whole blood, taken in connection with sensitization to the hapten diphenylcyclopropenone (DPC). The chain links TRBV6-2 or TRBV6-3 to TRBJ2-3, with 7 bases aligning to TRBD2. CDR3 sequence reads: CASSSPGRTDTQYF. The CDR3 DNA reads TGTGCCAGCAGTTCTCCCGGGAGGACAGATACGCAGTATTTT.